This T cell receptor beta chain was retrieved from a study of blood T cell repertoires in COVID-19. This clone is a singleton in its sample. The germline gives CDR1 LNHDA, CDR2 SQIVND (reference sequence). Trimming at V came to 3 bases and at J to 7 bases, leaving 8 bases not matched to a gene. This CDR3 contains 14 residues. Study processing details: Scientists estimated how many nucleated cells there were by amplifying reference gene primers. Profiled with immunoSEQ multiplex PCR; TCRdb holds only in-frame clones, not every one. The V and J calls and the clone size are those of that table, but D and trimming were determined from the DNA. Of a few hundred thousand clones listed, about 90% are singletons. While infection was still active, Seattle patients were enrolled and then followed longitudinally.

The V call is TRBV19, the J call TRBJ1-2; 7 bases line up with TRBD1. This TCR derives from an older woman with COVID-19, enrolled during active disease. The specimen sequenced was peripheral blood. The CDR3 bases are TGTGCCAGTAGTATCGACAGGGAGATTGGTGGCTACACCTTC. Amino acids: CASSIDREIGGYTF. Full variable domain (missing parts from reference TRBV19 and TRBJ1-2): DGGITQSPKYLFRKEGQNVTLSCEQNLNHDAMYWYRQDPGQGLRLIYYSQIVNDFQKGDIAEGYSVSREKKESFPLTVTSAQKNPTAFYLCASSIDREIGGYTFGSGTRLTVV.